This T cell receptor beta chain emerged from a study of T cell responses to AZD1222 COVID-19 vaccine. Generated by immunoSEQ multiplex PCR, the TCRdb table keeps only in-frame clones and is missing some. The sample shows about 150,000 clones, roughly nine tenths of them seen only once. Deletions cut 3 bases from V and 2 bases from J, with 13 bases between. The CDR3 loop spans 15 amino acids. CDR1 and CDR2 from the germline V gene are LNHDA and SQIVND (reference sequence). This chain uses TRBV19 with TRBJ1-1; a weak D match, TRBD1 (6 bases). This receptor was taken from an adult who had recovered from COVID-19. The sequencing used peripheral blood, collected after recovery from COVID-19. CDR3 sequence reads: CASSIGTGLNTEAFF. In nucleotides, the CDR3 is TGTGCCAGTAGTATCGGCACAGGGCTTAACACTGAAGCTTTCTTT. Full variable domain (remainder filled in from reference TRBV19 and TRBJ1-1): DGGITQSPKYLFRKEGQNVTLSCEQNLNHDAMYWYRQDPGQGLRLIYYSQIVNDFQKGDIAEGYSVSREKKESFPLTVTSAQKNPTAFYLCASSIGTGLNTEAFFGQGTRLTVV.